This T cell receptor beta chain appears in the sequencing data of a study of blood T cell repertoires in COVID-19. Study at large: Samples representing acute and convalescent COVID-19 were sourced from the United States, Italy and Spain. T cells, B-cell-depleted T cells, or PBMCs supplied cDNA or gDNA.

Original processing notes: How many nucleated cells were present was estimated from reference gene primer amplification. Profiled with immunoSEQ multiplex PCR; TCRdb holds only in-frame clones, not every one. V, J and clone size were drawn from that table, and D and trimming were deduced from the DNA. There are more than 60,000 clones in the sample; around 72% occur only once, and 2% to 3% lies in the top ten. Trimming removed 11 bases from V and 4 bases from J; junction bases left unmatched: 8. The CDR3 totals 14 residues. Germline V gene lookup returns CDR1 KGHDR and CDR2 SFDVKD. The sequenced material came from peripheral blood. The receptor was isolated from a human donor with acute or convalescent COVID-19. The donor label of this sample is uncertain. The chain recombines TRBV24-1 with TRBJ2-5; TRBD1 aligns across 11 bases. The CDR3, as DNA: TGTGCCAACGGGACGGACAGGGGGCCAGAGACCCAGTACTTC. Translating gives CANGTDRGPETQYF.